These 9 T cell receptor beta chains share one sample of origin, sequenced in a study of T cell repertoires in cytomegalovirus infection. Each CDR3 protein gets one entry after TCRdb re-called the reads with MiXCR. The repertoire holds about 450,000 distinct CDR3 sequences, with 31% as singletons. Sequencing used PBMCs. The receptors come from a human donor in good health (CMV status not recorded). Some clones in this sample may be carry-over from other donors' samples.

V usage is TRBV28 and J usage is TRBJ1-5, with 8 bases matching TRBD1. The CDR3 is made up of 17 amino acids. Germline lookup yields CDR1 MDHEN and CDR2 SYDVKM. V lost 4 bases, J lost 3 bases, and 11 bases stayed unmatched. The CDR3 spells CASSWEDRGANNQPQHF. In DNA, the CDR3 is TGTGCCAGCAGTTGGGAAGACAGGGGTGCGAACAATCAGCCCCAGCATTTT.

V and J are TRBV6-8 and TRBJ1-3, with D possibly TRBD1 on 5 matching bases. Trimming took 0 bases from V and 4 from J, leaving 10 bases between them. Germline CDR1 reads MNHGY; CDR2 reads SAAAGT. CDR3 length: 15 amino acids. The CDR3 DNA sequence: TGTGCCAGCAGTTACTCGGCGGGGGACGGAAACACCATATATTTT. It encodes CASSYSAGDGNTIYF.

This rearrangement joins TRBV18 to TRBJ1-6, with a tentative D call TRBD1 (6 bases). CDR1 and CDR2 (germline): KGHSH, LQKENI. V was cut by 2 bases and J by 9 bases, with 11 bases left in between. The length of the CDR3 is 14 residues. As DNA, the CDR3 is TGTGCCAGCTCACCAAGCAGGGGCGGTTCACCCCTCCACTTT. This encodes CASSPSRGGSPLHF. Full variable domain (rest looked up from reference TRBV18 and TRBJ1-6): NAGVMQNPRHLVRRRGQEARLRCSPMKGHSHVYWYRQLPEEGLKFMVYLQKENIIDESGMPKERFSAEFPKEGPSILRIQQVVRGDSAAYFCASSPSRGGSPLHFGNGTRLTVT.

The J gene is TRBJ2-1, the V gene TRBV6-6; TRBD2 aligns across 11 bases. The CDR3 length is 16 residues. The germline CDR1 and CDR2 sequences are MNHNY and SVGAGI (reference sequence). Losses at the gene ends were 6 bases for V and 9 bases for J; bases not matched to a gene: 13. The CDR3 sequence is CASSSSLSGGVGEQFF. CDR3 bases: TGTGCCAGCAGCTCCTCCCTTAGCGGGGGGGTAGGTGAGCAGTTCTTC.

The sample holds a few counts of this clonotype. This chain links TRBV7-6 with TRBJ2-2, with 10 bases matching TRBD2. The germline V gene encodes CDR1 SGHVS and CDR2 FNYEAQ. There are 16 residues in the CDR3. V shed 1 base and J 4 bases; nucleotides not matched to a gene: 3. CDR3 sequence reads: CASSLEAGGPTGELFF. CDR3 DNA: TGTGCCAGCAGCTTAGAAGCGGGGGGGCCCACCGGGGAGCTGTTTTTT.

This sequence joins TRBV19 and TRBJ1-1; D unresolved. Germline V lookup: CDR1 LNHDA, CDR2 SQIVND (reference sequence). With 5 bases removed from V and 5 bases from J, the gap between germline ends came to 21 bases. The CDR3 is made up of 16 amino acids. CDR3 bases: TGTGCCAGTAGTGAGCACGCCGGTGGTTTAAAAACTGAAGCTTTCTTT. Its translation is CASSEHAGGLKTEAFF.

This clonotype has more than one count but fewer than ten. The chain couples TRBV6-1 to TRBJ1-3, with D unclear. With 1 base removed from V and 0 bases from J, the gap between germline ends came to 7 bases. Germline lookup yields CDR1 MNHNS and CDR2 SASEGT. The CDR3 runs to 15 residues. This chain's CDR3 is CASSEDIFSGNTIYF. CDR3 nucleotide sequence: TGTGCCAGCAGTGAAGACATCTTCTCTGGAAACACCATATATTTT.

The J gene is TRBJ1-6, the V gene TRBV11-2; the D is unclear. The V gene lost 5 bases and the J gene lost 5 bases, with 10 bases spanning the gap. Germline CDR1 SGHAT, CDR2 FQNNGV. The length of the CDR3 is 14 residues. CDR3 DNA: TGTGCCAGCAGCCAGGCCGCAAATAATTCACCCCTCCACTTT. Translation gives CASSQAANNSPLHF.

The chain couples TRBV7-6 to TRBJ1-1; D is undetermined. V lost 2 bases and J lost 0, with 7 bases in between. The CDR3 spans 14 residues. Germline loops: CDR1 SGHVS, CDR2 FNYEAQ. CDR3 DNA: TGTGCCAGCAGCTTAACCAGAATGAACACTGAAGCTTTCTTT. It is translated as CASSLTRMNTEAFF.